Reported below is one T cell receptor beta chain. Its specificity is unknown. PCR used 60 Vbeta primers and 13 Jbeta primers. Here immunoSEQ multiplex PCR was the method, and the copy in TCRdb shows in-frame clones only, minus some. The table has some 130,000 clones, roughly 85% seen once. The source of the sample is a study of cytomegalovirus exposure and HLA in healthy donors. Study results and limitations: Near-uniform donor sequencing depth was presumed by presence/absence analyses. Associated with HLA alleles at 0.05 false discovery rate in a later analysis were over 15,000 TCR beta sequences. Common viral pathogens seemed to be connected with several of the most significant clusters, according to a later analysis. In a later analysis, an Asian-associated ancestry cluster reportedly showed fewer N-insertions than the roughly 710-donor mean.

This sequence was found in a man in his forties in good health and CMV-seropositive. Sequencing input: PBMCs.

CDR3 DNA: TGCGCCAGCAGCCACGGGGACAGCTCCTACGAGCAGTACTTC. It encodes CASSHGDSSYEQYF. The chain uses TRBV4-1 and TRBJ2-7; TRBD1 aligns across 7 bases. Losses at the gene ends were 3 bases for V and 0 bases for J; bases not matched to a gene: 2. This CDR3 has 14 residues. From germline, CDR1 is MGHRA and CDR2 YSYEKL.